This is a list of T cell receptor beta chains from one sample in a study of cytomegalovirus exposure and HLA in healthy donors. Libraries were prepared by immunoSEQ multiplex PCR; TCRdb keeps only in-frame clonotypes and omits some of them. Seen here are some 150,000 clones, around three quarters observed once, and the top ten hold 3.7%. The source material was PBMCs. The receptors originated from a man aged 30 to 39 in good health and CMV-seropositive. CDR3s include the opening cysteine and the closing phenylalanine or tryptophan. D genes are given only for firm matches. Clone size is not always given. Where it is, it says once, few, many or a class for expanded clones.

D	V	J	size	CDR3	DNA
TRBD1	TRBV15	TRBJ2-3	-	CATSRSGQLLNTQYF	TGTGCCACCAGCAGGTCGGGACAGCTTCTTAATACGCAGTATTTT
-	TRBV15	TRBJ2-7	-	CAPYEQYF	TGTGCCCCGTACGAGCAGTACTTC
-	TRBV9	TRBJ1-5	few	CASSAGTSINQPQHF	TGTGCCAGCAGCGCAGGGACAAGTATCAATCAGCCCCAGCATTTT
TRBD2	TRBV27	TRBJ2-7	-	CASTEREGWGEQYF	TGTGCCAGCACCGAGAGGGAGGGATGGGGCGAGCAGTACTTC
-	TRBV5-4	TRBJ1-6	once	CASSLVPGDSPLHF	TGTGCCAGCAGCTTGGTTCCAGGGGATTCACCCCTCCACTTT
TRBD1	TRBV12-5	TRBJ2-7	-	CASGFGTGQGVPGEQYF	TGTGCTAGTGGTTTCGGGACAGGGCAGGGTGTACCCGGCGAGCAGTACTTC
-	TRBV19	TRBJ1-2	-	CASTYAGPNYGYTF	TGTGCCAGTACCTACGCGGGTCCTAACTATGGCTACACCTTC
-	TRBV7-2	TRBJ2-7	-	CASSLQTRGEQYF	TGTGCCAGCAGCTTACAGACCCGGGGAGAGCAGTACTTC
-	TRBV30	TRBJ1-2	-	CAWSTQGLGYGYTF	TGTGCCTGGAGTACTCAGGGACTTGGCTATGGCTACACCTTC
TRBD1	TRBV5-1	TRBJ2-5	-	CASKLGTGEETQYF	TGCGCCAGCAAGCTTGGGACAGGGGAAGAGACCCAGTACTTC
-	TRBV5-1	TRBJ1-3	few	CASSRGSGNTIYF	TGCGCCAGCAGTCGGGGGTCTGGAAACACCATATATTTT
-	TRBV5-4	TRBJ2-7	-	CASSPGQGGEQYF	TGTGCCAGCAGCCCGGGGCAGGGGGGCGAGCAGTACTTC
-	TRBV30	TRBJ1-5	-	CAWTHGEATRRRDQPQHF	TGTGCCTGGACGCACGGGGAAGCCACCCGGCGGAGGGATCAGCCCCAGCATTTT
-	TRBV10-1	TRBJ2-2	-	CASSGPGGINTGELFF	TGCGCCAGCAGTGGACCAGGGGGGATTAACACCGGGGAGCTGTTTTTT
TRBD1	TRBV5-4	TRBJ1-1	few	CASSPQGLTNTEAFF	TGTGCCAGCAGCCCACAGGGGTTGACGAACACTGAAGCTTTCTTT
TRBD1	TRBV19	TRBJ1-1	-	CASRRGLVNTEAFF	TGTGCCAGTAGGAGGGGGCTGGTGAACACTGAAGCTTTCTTT
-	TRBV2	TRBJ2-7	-	CASTRDNYEQYF	TGTGCCAGCACCCGGGACAACTACGAGCAGTACTTC
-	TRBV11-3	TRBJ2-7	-	CASSPYGGSYEQYF	TGTGCCAGCAGCCCCTATGGGGGGAGCTACGAGCAGTACTTC
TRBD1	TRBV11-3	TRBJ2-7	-	CASSVSGQSYEQYF	TGTGCCAGCAGCGTCTCGGGACAGAGCTACGAGCAGTACTTC
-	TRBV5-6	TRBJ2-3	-	CASSYGGPDTQYF	TGTGCCAGCAGTTACGGGGGGCCAGATACGCAGTATTTT
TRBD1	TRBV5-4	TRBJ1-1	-	CASSITGTGDTEAFF	TGTGCCAGCAGCATCACCGGGACAGGGGACACTGAAGCTTTCTTT
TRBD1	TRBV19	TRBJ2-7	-	CASSRSSGQGSYEQYF	TGTGCCAGTAGTAGGTCATCGGGACAGGGTAGTTACGAGCAGTACTTC
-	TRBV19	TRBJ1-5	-	CASSIHGVGQPQHF	TGTGCCAGTAGTATCCACGGGGTGGGGCAGCCCCAGCATTTT
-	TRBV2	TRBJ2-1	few	CASSGGDHEQFF	TGTGCCAGCAGTGGGGGGGACCATGAGCAGTTCTTC
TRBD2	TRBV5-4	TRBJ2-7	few	CASSYLAGDRSYEQYF	TGTGCCAGCAGCTACCTAGCGGGGGACCGTTCCTACGAGCAGTACTTC
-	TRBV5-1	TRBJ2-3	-	CASSLVARVTDTQYF	TGCGCCAGCAGCTTGGTCGCCAGGGTCACAGATACGCAGTATTTT
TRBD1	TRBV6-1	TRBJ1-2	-	CASSPGTGDYGYTF	TGTGCCAGCAGTCCCGGGACAGGAGATTATGGCTACACCTTC
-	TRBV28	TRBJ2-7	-	CASSRGLYYEQYF	TGTGCCAGCAGTCGGGGGTTATACTACGAGCAGTACTTC
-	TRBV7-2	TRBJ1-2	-	CASSSGLDYGYTF	TGTGCCAGCAGCTCGGGTCTGGACTATGGCTACACCTTC
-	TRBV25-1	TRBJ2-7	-	CASRPNDGGSSYEQYF	TGTGCCAGCAGACCCAACGATGGGGGGAGCTCCTACGAGCAGTACTTC
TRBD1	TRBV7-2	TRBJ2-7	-	CASSTGQGAGYEQYF	TGTGCCAGCAGCACCGGGCAGGGGGCAGGGTACGAGCAGTACTTC
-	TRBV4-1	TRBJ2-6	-	CASSQEASGANVLTF	TGCGCCAGCAGCCAAGAAGCGTCAGGGGCCAACGTCCTGACTTTC
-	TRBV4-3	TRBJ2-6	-	CASSQDGAGAGANVLTF	TGCGCCAGCAGCCAAGACGGAGCAGGGGCTGGGGCCAACGTCCTGACTTTC
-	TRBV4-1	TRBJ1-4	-	CASSQVGPLEREKLFF	TGCGCCAGCAGCCAAGTTGGTCCACTGGAGCGGGAAAAACTGTTTTTT
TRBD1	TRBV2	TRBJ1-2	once	CASSPTGGNYGYTF	TGTGCCAGCAGTCCGACAGGGGGCAACTATGGCTACACCTTC
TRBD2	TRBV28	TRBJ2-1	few	CASSPEAGGPYNEQFF	TGTGCCAGCAGTCCCGAAGCGGGGGGGCCGTACAATGAGCAGTTCTTC
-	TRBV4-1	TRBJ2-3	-	CASSQSPWSSMADTQYF	TGCGCCAGCAGCCAATCCCCATGGTCTAGCATGGCAGATACGCAGTATTTT
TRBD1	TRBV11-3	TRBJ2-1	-	CASSPRQGYNEQFF	TGTGCCAGCAGCCCCAGACAGGGCTACAATGAGCAGTTCTTC
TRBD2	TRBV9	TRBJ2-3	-	CASSASIAGTSGDTQYF	TGTGCCAGCAGCGCCTCGATCGCCGGGACTAGCGGAGATACGCAGTATTTT
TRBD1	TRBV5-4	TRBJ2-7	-	CASSVQGVHEQYF	TGTGCCAGCAGCGTTCAGGGGGTCCACGAGCAGTACTTC
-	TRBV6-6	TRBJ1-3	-	CASSSPQRAGNTIYF	TGTGCCAGCAGTTCCCCACAGAGAGCTGGAAACACCATATATTTT
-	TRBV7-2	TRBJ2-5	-	CASSLGRGGVLKTQYF	TGTGCCAGCAGCTTAGGTAGAGGGGGGGTTCTAAAGACCCAGTACTTC